A single sample gave rise to the 8 T cell receptor beta chains below, sequenced in a study of identical twins (dated by TCRdb to the mid-2010s). Preparation of the library involved 5' RACE. The instrument was an Illumina HiSeq 2000. The raw public data were reprocessed by TCRdb itself: fastp quality trimming at Q25, MiXCR clonotype calling, in-frame beta chains only. Identical CDR3 proteins give one entry, which carries the most common genes and DNA. Here the sample has a few hundred thousand distinct CDR3 sequences; 24% occur a single time. The leading ten clones occupy around 3% of the sample. Another study also made use of these data, one on T cells expressing NK-cell markers.

Sequenced sample: CD4+ T cells sorted from blood. The receptors were sampled from a woman aged 18 to 35 in good health.

This chain's CDR3 is CASSALTSSQYNEQFF. Here the CDR3 DNA reads TGCGCCAGCAGCGCCCTGACTAGCTCCCAGTACAATGAGCAGTTCTTC. The chain employs TRBV5-1 and TRBJ2-1, with 7 bases matching TRBD2. The germline CDR1 and CDR2 sequences are SGHRS and YFSETQ. Trimming cost V 4 bases and J 4 bases; bases outside gene matches: 11. This CDR3 region has 16 residues.

This clonotype was counted a few times. The V call is TRBV10-3, the J call TRBJ2-7, with TRBD2 matching 16 bases. V lost 10 bases and J lost 3; bases outside the gene matches: 15. Germline V gene sequence: CDR1 ENHRY, CDR2 SYGVKD. This CDR3 region has 18 residues. The CDR3, as DNA: TGTGCCACCAGACCGGGACTAGCGGGAGGGCCGAGTCTCTACGAGCAGTACTTC. Translating gives CATRPGLAGGPSLYEQYF.

By frequency in the sample, this clonotype is medium-sized. V and J are TRBV5-1 and TRBJ2-1; 9 bases are shared with TRBD2. With V trimmed by 0 bases and J by 5 bases, 3 bases remained unmatched. This CDR3 has 15 amino acids. Germline V CDR1 and CDR2: SGHRS, YFSETQ. The CDR3 DNA is TGCGCCAGCAGCTTGGTCCTAGCGGGAAACAATGAGCAGTTCTTC. As protein: CASSLVLAGNNEQFF.

This sequence joins TRBV9 and TRBJ2-3; no clear D gene. There are 15 residues in the CDR3. V shed 7 bases and J shed 0 bases, with 15 bases lying between them. Germline V gene lookup returns CDR1 SGDLS and CDR2 YYNGEE. The CDR3 DNA reads TGTGCCAGCGGACGACGGGCAGCCAGCACAGATACGCAGTATTTT. Translation gives CASGRRAASTDTQYF.

This clonotype was seen repeatedly, ten times or more. This chain connects TRBV18 to TRBJ2-7; D call uncertain. Germline lookup yields CDR1 KGHSH and CDR2 LQKENI. Trimming took off 3 bases at V and 4 bases at J, with 4 bases between the two ends. The CDR3 extends over 11 amino acids. The DNA for the CDR3 is TGTGCCAGCTCACCGCAATACGAGCAGTACTTC. Translation: CASSPQYEQYF.

The chain joins TRBV30 to TRBJ1-2, with D perhaps matching TRBD1 (5 bases). This CDR3 contains 11 residues. Trimming took 3 bases from V and 7 from J, leaving 9 bases between them. In germline, CDR1 is GTSNPN, CDR2 SVGIG (reference sequence). CDR3 protein: CAWSRDFGYTF. The DNA of the CDR3 is TGTGCCTGGAGCAGGGACTTTGGCTACACCTTC.

This clonotype has just a few counts. V and J are TRBV12-3 or TRBV12-4 and TRBJ2-2; D not certain. The V end lost 2 bases, the J end lost 3 bases, and 4 bases lay between the germline ends. The CDR3 spans 13 residues. The CDR3 sequence is CASSLFHTGELFF. CDR3 in DNA: TGTGCCAGCAGTTTATTCCACACCGGGGAGCTGTTTTTT.

This clonotype was seen only a few times. The chain carries TRBV10-1 and TRBJ2-7; TRBD2 matches at 9 bases. The CDR3 length is 16 residues. Per the germline V gene, CDR1 is WNHNN and CDR2 is SYGVQD (reference sequence). V shed 4 bases, J shed 3 bases, and the junction held 10 bases outside the gene matches. The CDR3 DNA is TGCGCCAGCAGTGGGTCGAGCGGGAGGTTTCTCTACGAGCAGTACTTC. Translation: CASSGSSGRFLYEQYF.